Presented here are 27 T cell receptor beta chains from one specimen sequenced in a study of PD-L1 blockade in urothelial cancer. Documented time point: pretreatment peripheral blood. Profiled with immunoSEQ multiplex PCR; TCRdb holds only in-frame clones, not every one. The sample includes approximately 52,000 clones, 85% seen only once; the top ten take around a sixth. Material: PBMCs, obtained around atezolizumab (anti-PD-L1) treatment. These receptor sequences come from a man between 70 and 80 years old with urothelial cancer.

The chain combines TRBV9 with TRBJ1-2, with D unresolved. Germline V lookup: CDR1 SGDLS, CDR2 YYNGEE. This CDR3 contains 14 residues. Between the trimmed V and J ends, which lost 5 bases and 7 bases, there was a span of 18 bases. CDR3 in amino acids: CASRLAGRNFGYTF. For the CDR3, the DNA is TGTGCCAGCAGACTTGCAGGCCGAAATTTTGGCTACACCTTC.

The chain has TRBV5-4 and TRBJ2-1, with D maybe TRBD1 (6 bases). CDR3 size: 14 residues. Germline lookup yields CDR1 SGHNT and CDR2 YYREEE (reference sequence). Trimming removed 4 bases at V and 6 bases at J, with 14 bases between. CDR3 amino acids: CASSSYRAPNEQFF. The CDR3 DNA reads TGTGCCAGCAGCAGCTACAGGGCCCCCAATGAGCAGTTCTTC.

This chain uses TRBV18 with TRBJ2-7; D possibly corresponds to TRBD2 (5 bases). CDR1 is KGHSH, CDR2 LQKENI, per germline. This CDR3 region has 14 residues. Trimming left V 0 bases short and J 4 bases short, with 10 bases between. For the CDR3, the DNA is TGTGCCAGCTCACCACCCTCGAGGGAATACGAGCAGTACTTC. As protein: CASSPPSREYEQYF.

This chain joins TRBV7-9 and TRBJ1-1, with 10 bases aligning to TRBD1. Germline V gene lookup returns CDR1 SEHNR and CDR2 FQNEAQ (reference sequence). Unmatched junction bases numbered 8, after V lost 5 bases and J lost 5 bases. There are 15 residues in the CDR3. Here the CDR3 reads CASSRQGAGGTEAFF. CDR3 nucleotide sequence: TGTGCCAGCAGCCGACAGGGGGCAGGAGGGACTGAAGCTTTCTTT.

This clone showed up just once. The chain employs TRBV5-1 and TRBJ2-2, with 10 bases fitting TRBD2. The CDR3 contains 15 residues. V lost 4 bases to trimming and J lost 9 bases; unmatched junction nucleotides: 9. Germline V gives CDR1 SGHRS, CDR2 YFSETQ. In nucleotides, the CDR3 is TGCGCCAGCAGCCCCCGGACTAGCGGCCCTTGGGAGCTGTTTTTT. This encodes CASSPRTSGPWELFF.

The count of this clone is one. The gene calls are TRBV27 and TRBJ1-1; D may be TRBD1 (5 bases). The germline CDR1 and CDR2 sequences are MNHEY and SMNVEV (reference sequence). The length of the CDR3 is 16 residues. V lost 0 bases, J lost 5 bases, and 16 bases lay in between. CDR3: CASSLSGFGGTTEAFF. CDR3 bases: TGTGCCAGCAGTTTATCGGGGTTCGGGGGAACGACTGAAGCTTTCTTT.

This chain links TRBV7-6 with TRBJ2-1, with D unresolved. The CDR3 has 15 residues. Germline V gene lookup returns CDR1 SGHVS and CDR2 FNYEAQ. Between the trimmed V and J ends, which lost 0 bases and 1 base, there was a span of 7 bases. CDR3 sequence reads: CASSLAAGSYNEQFF. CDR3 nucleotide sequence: TGTGCCAGCAGCTTAGCCGCAGGATCCTACAATGAGCAGTTCTTC.

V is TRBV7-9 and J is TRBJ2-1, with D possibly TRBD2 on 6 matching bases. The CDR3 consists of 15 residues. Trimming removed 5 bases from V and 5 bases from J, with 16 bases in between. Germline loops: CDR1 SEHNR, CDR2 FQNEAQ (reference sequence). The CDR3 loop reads CASSRDSGSHNEQFF. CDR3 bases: TGTGCCAGCAGCCGGGACTCCGGATCTCACAATGAGCAGTTCTTC. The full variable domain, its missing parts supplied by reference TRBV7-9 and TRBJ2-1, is DTGVSQNPRHKITKRGQNVTFRCDPISEHNRLYWYRQTLGQGPEFLTYFQNEAQLEKSRLLSDRFSAERPKGSFSTLEIQRTEQGDSAMYLCASSRDSGSHNEQFFGPGTRLTVL.

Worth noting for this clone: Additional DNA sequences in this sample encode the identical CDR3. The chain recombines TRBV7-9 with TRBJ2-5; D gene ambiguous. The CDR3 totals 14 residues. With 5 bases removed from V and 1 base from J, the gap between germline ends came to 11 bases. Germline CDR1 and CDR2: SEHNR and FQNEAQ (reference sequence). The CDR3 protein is CASSPGTVQETQYF. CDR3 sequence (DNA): TGTGCCAGCAGCCCAGGTACAGTCCAAGAGACCCAGTACTTC.

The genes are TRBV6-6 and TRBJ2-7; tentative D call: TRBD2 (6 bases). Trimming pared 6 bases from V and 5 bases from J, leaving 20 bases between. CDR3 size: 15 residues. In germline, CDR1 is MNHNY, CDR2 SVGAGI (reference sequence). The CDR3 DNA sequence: TGTGCCAGCAGAGGTGGGACTCAGCTTTCCCACGAGCAGTACTTC. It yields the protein CASRGGTQLSHEQYF.

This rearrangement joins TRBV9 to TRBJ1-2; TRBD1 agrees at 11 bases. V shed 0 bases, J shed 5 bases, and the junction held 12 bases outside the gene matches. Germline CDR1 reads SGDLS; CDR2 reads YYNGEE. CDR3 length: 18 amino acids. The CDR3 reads CASSVDPGQGALGYGYTF. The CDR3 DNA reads TGTGCCAGCAGCGTAGACCCCGGACAGGGGGCGCTGGGGTATGGCTACACCTTC.

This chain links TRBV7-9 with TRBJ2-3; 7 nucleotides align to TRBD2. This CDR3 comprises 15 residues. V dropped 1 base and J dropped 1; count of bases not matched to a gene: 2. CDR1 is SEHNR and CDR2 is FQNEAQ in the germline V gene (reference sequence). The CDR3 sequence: CASSLESGGTDTQYF. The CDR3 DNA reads TGTGCCAGCAGCTTAGAAAGCGGGGGCACAGATACGCAGTATTTT.

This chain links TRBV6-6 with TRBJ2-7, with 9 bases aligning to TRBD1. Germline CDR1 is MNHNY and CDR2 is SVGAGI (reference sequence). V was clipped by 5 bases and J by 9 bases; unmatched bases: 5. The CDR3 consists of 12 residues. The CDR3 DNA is TGTGCCAGCAGTAGACAGGGGGTAGGGCAGTACTTC. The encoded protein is CASSRQGVGQYF.

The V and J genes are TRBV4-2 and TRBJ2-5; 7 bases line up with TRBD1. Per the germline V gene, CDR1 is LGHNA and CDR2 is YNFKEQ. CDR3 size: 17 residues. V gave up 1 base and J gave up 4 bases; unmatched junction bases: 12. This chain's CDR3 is CASSQVVRDRRPETQYF. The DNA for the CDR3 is TGTGCCAGCAGCCAAGTCGTCCGGGACAGAAGGCCAGAGACCCAGTACTTC.

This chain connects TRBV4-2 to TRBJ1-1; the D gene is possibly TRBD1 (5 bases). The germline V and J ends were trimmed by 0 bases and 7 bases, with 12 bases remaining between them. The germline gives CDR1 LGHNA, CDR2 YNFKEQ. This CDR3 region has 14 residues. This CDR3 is CASSQEGVKNEAFF. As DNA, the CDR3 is TGTGCCAGCAGCCAAGAAGGGGTTAAGAATGAAGCTTTCTTT.

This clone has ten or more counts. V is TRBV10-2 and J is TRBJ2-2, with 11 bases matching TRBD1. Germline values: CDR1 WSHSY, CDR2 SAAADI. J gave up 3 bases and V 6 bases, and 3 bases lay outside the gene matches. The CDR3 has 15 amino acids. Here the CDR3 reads CASRGGQGDTGELFF. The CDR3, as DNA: TGCGCCAGCAGGGGGGGACAGGGGGACACCGGGGAGCTGTTTTTT.

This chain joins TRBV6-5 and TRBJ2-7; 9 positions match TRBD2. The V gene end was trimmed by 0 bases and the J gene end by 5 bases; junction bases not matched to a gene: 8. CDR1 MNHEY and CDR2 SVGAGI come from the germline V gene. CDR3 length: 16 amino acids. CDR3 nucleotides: TGTGCCAGCAGTTACTCGATCAGCGGGAGGTCCCACGAGCAGTACTTC. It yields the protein CASSYSISGRSHEQYF.

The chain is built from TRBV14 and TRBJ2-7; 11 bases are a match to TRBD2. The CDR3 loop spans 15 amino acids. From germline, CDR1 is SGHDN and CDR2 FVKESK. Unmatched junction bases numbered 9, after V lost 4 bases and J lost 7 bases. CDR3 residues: CASSPRLAGLGEQYF. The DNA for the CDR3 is TGTGCCAGCAGCCCACGACTAGCGGGGTTGGGAGAGCAGTACTTC.

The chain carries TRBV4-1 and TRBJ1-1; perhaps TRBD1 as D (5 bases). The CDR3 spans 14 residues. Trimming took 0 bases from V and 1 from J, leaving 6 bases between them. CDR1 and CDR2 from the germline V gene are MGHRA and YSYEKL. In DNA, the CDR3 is TGCGCCAGCAGCCAAGAACAGGAGAACACTGAAGCTTTCTTT. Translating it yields CASSQEQENTEAFF.

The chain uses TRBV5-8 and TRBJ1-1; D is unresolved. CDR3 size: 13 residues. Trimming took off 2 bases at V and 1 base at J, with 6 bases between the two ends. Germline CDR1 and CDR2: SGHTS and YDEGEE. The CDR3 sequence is CASSFEGNTEAFF. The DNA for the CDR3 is TGTGCCAGCAGCTTTGAGGGGAACACTGAAGCTTTCTTT. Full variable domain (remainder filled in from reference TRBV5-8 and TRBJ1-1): EAGVTQSPTHLIKTRGQQATLRCSPISGHTSVYWYQQALGLGLQFLLWYDEGEERNRGNFPPRFSGRQFPNYSSELNVNALELEDSALYLCASSFEGNTEAFFGQGTRLTVV.

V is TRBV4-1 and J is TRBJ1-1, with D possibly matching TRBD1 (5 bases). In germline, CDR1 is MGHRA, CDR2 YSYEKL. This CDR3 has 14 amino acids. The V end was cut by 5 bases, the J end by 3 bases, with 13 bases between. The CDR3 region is CASSSGGTYTEAFF. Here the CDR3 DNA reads TGCGCCAGCAGCTCCGGGGGGACGTACACTGAAGCTTTCTTT.

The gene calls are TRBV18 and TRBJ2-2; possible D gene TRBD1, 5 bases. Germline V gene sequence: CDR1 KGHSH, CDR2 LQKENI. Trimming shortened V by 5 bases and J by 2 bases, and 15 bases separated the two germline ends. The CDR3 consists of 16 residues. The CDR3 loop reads CASSLQGSQNTGELFF. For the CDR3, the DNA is TGTGCCAGCTCATTGCAGGGATCCCAAAACACCGGGGAGCTGTTTTTT. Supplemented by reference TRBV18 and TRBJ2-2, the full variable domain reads NAGVMQNPRHLVRRRGQEARLRCSPMKGHSHVYWYRQLPEEGLKFMVYLQKENIIDESGMPKERFSAEFPKEGPSILRIQQVVRGDSAAYFCASSLQGSQNTGELFFGEGSRLTVL.

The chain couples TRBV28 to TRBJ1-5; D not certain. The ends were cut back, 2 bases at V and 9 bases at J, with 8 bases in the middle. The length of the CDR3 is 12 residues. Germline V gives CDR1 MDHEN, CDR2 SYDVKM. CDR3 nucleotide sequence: TGTGCCAGCAGTTTAAAATCGTGGCCCCAGCATTTT. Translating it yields CASSLKSWPQHF.

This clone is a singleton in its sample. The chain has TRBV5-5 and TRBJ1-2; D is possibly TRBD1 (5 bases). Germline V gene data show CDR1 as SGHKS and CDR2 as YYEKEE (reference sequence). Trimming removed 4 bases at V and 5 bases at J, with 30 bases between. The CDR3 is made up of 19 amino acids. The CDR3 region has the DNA TGTGCCAGCAGCCAAGAAGTAGTCCGCAGGGCGGTTACTCGGTATGGCTACACCTTC. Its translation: CASSQEVVRRAVTRYGYTF.

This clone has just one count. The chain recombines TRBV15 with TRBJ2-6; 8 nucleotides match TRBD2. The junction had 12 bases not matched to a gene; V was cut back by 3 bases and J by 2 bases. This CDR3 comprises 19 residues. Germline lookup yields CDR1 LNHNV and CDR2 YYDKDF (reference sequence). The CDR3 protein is CATSRSPGLVGPGANVLTF. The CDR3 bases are TGTGCCACCAGCAGGTCCCCGGGACTAGTTGGCCCTGGGGCCAACGTCCTGACTTTC. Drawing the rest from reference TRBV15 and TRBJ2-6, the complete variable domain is DAMVIQNPRYQVTQFGKPVTLSCSQTLNHNVMYWYQQKSSQAPKLLFHYYDKDFNNEADTPDNFQSRRPNTSFCFLDIRSPGLGDTAMYLCATSRSPGLVGPGANVLTFGAGSRLTVL.

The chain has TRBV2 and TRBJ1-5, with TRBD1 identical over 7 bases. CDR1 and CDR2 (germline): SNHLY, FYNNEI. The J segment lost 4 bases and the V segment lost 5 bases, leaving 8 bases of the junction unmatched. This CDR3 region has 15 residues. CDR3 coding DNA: TGTGCCAGCAGTAAACAGGGGCCCGAGAATCAGCCCCAGCATTTT. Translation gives CASSKQGPENQPQHF.

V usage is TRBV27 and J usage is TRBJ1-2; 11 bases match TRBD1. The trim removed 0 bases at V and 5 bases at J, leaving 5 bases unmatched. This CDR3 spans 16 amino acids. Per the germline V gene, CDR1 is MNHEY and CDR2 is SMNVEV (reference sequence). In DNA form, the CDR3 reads TGTGCCAGCAGTTTATCCGGACAGGGGGCGCGGTATGGCTACACCTTC. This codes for CASSLSGQGARYGYTF.